These 32 T cell receptor beta chains came from one sample sequenced in a study of CD8+ T cells in alopecia areata. Following RNA extraction, reverse transcription yielded cDNA that acted as the sequencing template. Libraries were prepared by immunoSEQ multiplex PCR; TCRdb keeps only in-frame clonotypes and omits some of them. This repertoire shows 150,000 to 250,000 clones, about 60% found once; its top ten account for 3.3%. Treatment indicated: oral pan-JAK inhibitor, 5-10 mg twice daily. This specimen consisted of CD4+ T cells sorted from blood, obtained at week 4, from a patient treated with tofacitinib. Every receptor here comes from a human donor with alopecia areata.

J is TRBJ2-1 and V is TRBV4-3; 7 positions match TRBD2. This CDR3 contains 16 residues. CDR1 and CDR2 from the germline V gene are LGHNA and YSLEER. V shed 4 bases and J 0 bases; nucleotides not matched to a gene: 6. The CDR3 DNA is TGCGCCAGCAGCCGAAGCGGGGTTAGCTCCTACAATGAGCAGTTCTTC. It is translated as CASSRSGVSSYNEQFF.

The V call is TRBV19, the J call TRBJ2-1; D is possibly TRBD2 (7 bases). Germline CDR1 reads LNHDA; CDR2 reads SQIVND (reference sequence). The CDR3 spans 15 residues. V shed 6 bases and J shed 0 bases, with 12 bases lying between them. The CDR3 DNA follows: TGTGCCAGTAGCCCGGGGGGCTTCTCCTACAATGAGCAGTTCTTC. Translation: CASSPGGFSYNEQFF.

This chain uses TRBV28 with TRBJ1-2, with a possible D match to TRBD1 (5 bases). Germline V lookup: CDR1 MDHEN, CDR2 SYDVKM. This CDR3 is 13 amino acids long. V was shortened by 4 bases and J by 1 base, with 7 bases between the two germline ends. The DNA of the CDR3 is TGTGCCAGCAGTTCGACAGTTAACTATGGCTACACCTTC. Translating gives CASSSTVNYGYTF.

This chain connects TRBV30 to TRBJ2-3; 7 bases fit TRBD1. Looked up from germline, CDR1 is GTSNPN and CDR2 is SVGIG (reference sequence). This CDR3 spans 15 amino acids. The trim removed 5 bases at V and 3 bases at J, leaving 11 bases unmatched. CDR3 coding DNA: TGTGCCTGGGTTACAGGGGCACGACGGACAGATACGCAGTATTTT. Its translation: CAWVTGARRTDTQYF.

This sequence joins TRBV30 and TRBJ1-6; D gene uncertain. V was trimmed by 5 bases and J by 0 bases, leaving 11 bases between them. CDR1 and CDR2 (germline): GTSNPN, SVGIG (reference sequence). The CDR3 runs 15 residues. This CDR3 reads CAWGPTRSYNSPLHF. The CDR3 DNA is TGTGCCTGGGGACCGACACGCTCCTATAATTCACCCCTCCACTTT.

J is TRBJ2-7 and V is TRBV23-1; D possibly uses TRBD1 or TRBD2 (6 bases each). TRBV23-1 is known as an ORF, though its function is uncertain. Trimming removed 6 bases from V and 3 bases from J, with 24 bases in between. This CDR3 contains 17 residues. The CDR3 loop reads CASSQPRGTLGLYEQYF. The CDR3 DNA follows: TGCGCCAGCAGCCAACCCCGGGGGACACTGGGGCTCTACGAGCAGTACTTC.

V is TRBV29-1 and J is TRBJ1-6; TRBD1 matches 8 bases. In germline, CDR1 is SQVTM, CDR2 ANQGSEA. Unmatched junction bases numbered 8, after V lost 6 bases and J lost 7 bases. This CDR3 comprises 14 residues. The CDR3 bases are TGCAGCGTCGCGGAGGCAGGGGGCAATTCACCCCTCCACTTT. This gives the protein CSVAEAGGNSPLHF.

The sample holds a few counts of this clone. CDR3 protein: CASSPRGGRTDTQYF. Written as DNA, the CDR3 is TGTGCCAGCAGCCCGAGGGGGGGCCGGACAGATACGCAGTATTTT. V is TRBV5-4 and J is TRBJ2-3; possible D gene TRBD2, 7 bases. The length of the CDR3 is 15 residues. Trimming took off 4 bases at V and 3 bases at J, with 15 bases between the two ends. Germline-derived CDR1 and CDR2 are SGHNT and YYREEE (reference sequence).

The chain recombines TRBV28 with TRBJ2-7, with 7 bases matching TRBD2. Trimming at V came to 9 bases and at J to 3 bases, leaving 5 bases not matched to a gene. Germline V gene sequence: CDR1 MDHEN, CDR2 SYDVKM. The CDR3 length is 12 residues. The CDR3: CASWASGYEQYF. CDR3 DNA: TGTGCCAGTTGGGCTAGCGGCTACGAGCAGTACTTC.

The chain combines TRBV7-9 with TRBJ1-1; D may be TRBD1 (6 bases). CDR3 length equals 11 residues. The V end was cut by 10 bases, the J end by 8 bases, with 14 bases between. Germline V gene data show CDR1 as SEHNR and CDR2 as FQNEAQ (reference sequence). The CDR3 sequence is CATSLGTEAFF. The DNA for the CDR3 is TGTGCCACCTCCCTTGGGACAGAAGCTTTCTTT.

This clone was counted between two and nine times. The chain has TRBV4-1 and TRBJ2-5, with a possible D match to TRBD1 (7 bases). Germline V gene lookup returns CDR1 MGHRA and CDR2 YSYEKL. The CDR3 runs 13 residues. CDR3 DNA sequence: TGCGCATCCGGCGGGGCAGGGGGTGAGACCCAGTACTTC. Translated: CASGGAGGETQYF.

The chain links TRBV5-6 to TRBJ2-1; 7 bases are shared with TRBD1. Germline trimming cut 4 bases from V and 1 base from J; bases unmatched to any gene: 11. Germline V CDR1 and CDR2: SGHDT, YYEEEE. This CDR3 has 17 amino acids. CDR3 region: CASSPPTGSNSYNEQFF. The DNA of the CDR3 is TGTGCCAGCAGCCCCCCGACAGGGTCAAATTCCTACAATGAGCAGTTCTTC.

The chain uses TRBV6-5 and TRBJ1-2, with D possibly TRBD1 on 5 matching bases. Trimming pared 2 bases from V and 4 bases from J, leaving 17 bases between. Germline V gene data show CDR1 as MNHEY and CDR2 as SVGAGI. The CDR3 covers 16 residues. The CDR3 sequence is CASSYRGPPSGYGYTF. CDR3 coding DNA: TGTGCCAGCAGTTACCGGGGACCGCCCTCGGGCTATGGCTACACCTTC.

This rearrangement joins TRBV7-2 to TRBJ2-1, with a weak D call TRBD2 (5 bases). Trimming left V 1 base short and J 6 bases short, with 25 bases between. Looked up from germline, CDR1 is SGHTA and CDR2 is FQGNSA. This CDR3 is 19 amino acids long. Here the CDR3 DNA reads TGTGCCAGCAGCTTAGGCCCAATGCTAGCCAAATCTACCGGCAATGAGCAGTTCTTC. Its protein product is CASSLGPMLAKSTGNEQFF. The full variable domain, its missing parts supplied by reference TRBV7-2 and TRBJ2-1, is GAGVSQSPSNKVTEKGKDVELRCDPISGHTALYWYRQSLGQGLEFLIYFQGNSAPDKSGLPSDRFSAERTGGSVSTLTIQRTQQEDSAVYLCASSLGPMLAKSTGNEQFFGPGTRLTVL.

This clone was observed a handful of times. The chain uses TRBV28 and TRBJ1-2, with 8 positions matching TRBD1. CDR1 and CDR2 (germline): MDHEN, SYDVKM. This CDR3 has 16 amino acids. V was clipped by 6 bases and J by 7 bases; unmatched bases: 16. CDR3 in amino acids: CASRRDPGQAAGGYTF. CDR3 coding DNA: TGTGCCAGCAGGAGGGATCCGGGACAGGCGGCGGGTGGCTACACCTTC.

The chain recombines TRBV5-1 with TRBJ2-1; TRBD2 might be the D (6 bases). The CDR3 contains 14 residues. Germline CDR1 and CDR2: SGHRS and YFSETQ. V lost 4 bases and J 0 bases, leaving 8 bases between the germline ends. DNA for the CDR3: TGCGCCAGCAGCCTGGGGGGCTCCTACAATGAGCAGTTCTTC. Translating it yields CASSLGGSYNEQFF. The variable domain in full, completed from reference TRBV5-1 and TRBJ2-1, reads KAGVTQTPRYLIKTRGQQVTLSCSPISGHRSVSWYQQTPGQGLQFLFEYFSETQRNKGNFPGRFSGRQFSNSRSEMNVSTLELGDSALYLCASSLGGSYNEQFFGPGTRLTVL.

The V gene is TRBV30, the J gene TRBJ1-1, with D possibly TRBD1 on 5 matching bases. Germline V gene sequence: CDR1 GTSNPN, CDR2 SVGIG (reference sequence). The CDR3 sequence is 17 residues long. The germline V and J ends were trimmed by 1 base and 4 bases, with 22 bases remaining between them. In DNA, the CDR3 is TGTGCCTGGAGTGCCTATTTGTATGGCAGGGTGGGCACTGAAGCTTTCTTT. Translated: CAWSAYLYGRVGTEAFF.

This clone appeared a single time. The chain carries TRBV30 and TRBJ2-1; D gene unclear. Germline V CDR1 and CDR2: GTSNPN, SVGIG (reference sequence). This CDR3 contains 10 residues. Trimming left V 7 bases short and J 9 bases short, with 10 bases between. The CDR3 nucleotides read TGTGCCTTATCCCGGCGTGAGCAGTTCTTC. Its protein is CALSRREQFF.

This clone was seen a few times. In DNA, the CDR3 is TGTGCCGGGGCAAAGACAGGGAGTTTTGTGGAGCAGTACTTC. Protein sequence: CAGAKTGSFVEQYF. The chain employs TRBV30 and TRBJ2-7; 7 nucleotides match TRBD1. Looked up from germline, CDR1 is GTSNPN and CDR2 is SVGIG (reference sequence). The V and J ends lost 8 bases and 7 bases, in that order; junction bases with no gene match: 17. This CDR3 contains 14 residues.

The V and J genes are TRBV6-1 and TRBJ1-2; D may be TRBD1 (6 bases). Germline V gives CDR1 MNHNS, CDR2 SASEGT. The CDR3 contains 13 residues. V gave up 2 bases and J gave up 7 bases, with 11 bases separating them. The DNA for the CDR3 is TGTGCCAGCAGTGAACGGGGGGCCTCTGGCTACACCTTC. Residues: CASSERGASGYTF.

The gene calls are TRBV29-1 and TRBJ1-2; D unresolved. This CDR3 has 12 amino acids. The ends were cut back, 2 bases at V and 5 bases at J, with 9 bases in the middle. Germline CDR1 is SQVTM and CDR2 is ANQGSEA. This CDR3 reads CSVEKGLYGYTF. The CDR3 DNA follows: TGCAGCGTTGAAAAGGGCCTTTATGGCTACACCTTC.

The CDR3 region has the DNA TGTGCCAGTCGTAACAGGGTTGTTGGGGCCAACGTCCTGACTTTC. Its translation is CASRNRVVGANVLTF. This sequence joins TRBV19 and TRBJ2-6; D possibly corresponds to TRBD1 (6 bases). Germline loops: CDR1 LNHDA, CDR2 SQIVND (reference sequence). The ends were cut back, 8 bases at V and 3 bases at J, with 14 bases in the middle. The CDR3 covers 15 residues.

The chain carries TRBV5-1 and TRBJ1-4; 9 bases line up with TRBD1. Germline V gene sequence: CDR1 SGHRS, CDR2 YFSETQ. With 4 bases clipped from V and 5 bases from J, the junction kept 3 bases outside the gene matches. The CDR3 spans 14 residues. The CDR3 here is CASSTGQGNEKLFF. The DNA for the CDR3 is TGCGCCAGCAGCACGGGACAGGGAAATGAAAAACTGTTTTTT.

V usage is TRBV4-2 and J usage is TRBJ1-1, with D uncertain. Germline CDR1 LGHNA, CDR2 YNFKEQ. CDR3 length: 17 residues. V was trimmed by 1 base and J by 4 bases, leaving 19 bases between them. CDR3 amino acids: CASSQGGLKGFGTEAFF. The CDR3 DNA reads TGTGCCAGCAGCCAAGGAGGGTTAAAGGGATTCGGCACTGAAGCTTTCTTT.

The V and J genes are TRBV2 and TRBJ2-5; D is perhaps TRBD2 (5 bases). CDR1 SNHLY and CDR2 FYNNEI come from the germline V gene. This CDR3 comprises 13 residues. Deletions cut 4 bases from V and 5 bases from J, with 11 bases between. This chain's CDR3 is CASSVGGRETQYF. As DNA, the CDR3 is TGTGCCAGCAGTGTAGGAGGAAGGGAGACCCAGTACTTC.

The genes are TRBV10-3 and TRBJ1-2; D unresolved. This CDR3 contains 14 residues. Germline V lookup: CDR1 ENHRY, CDR2 SYGVKD. Trimming cost V 2 bases and J 2 bases, with 9 bases left between them. DNA of the CDR3: TGTGCCATCAGTGAGCGTTCTCCGAACTATGGCTACACCTTC. Translated, it gives CAISERSPNYGYTF.

The chain joins TRBV29-1 to TRBJ1-1; 11 bases fit TRBD1. V trimming: 7 bases; J trimming: 7 bases; junction bases outside the gene matches: 5. Germline CDR1 and CDR2: SQVTM and ANQGSEA. This CDR3 is built from 12 residues. The CDR3 region is CSAGQGAGEAFF. The CDR3, as DNA: TGCAGCGCCGGACAGGGGGCAGGTGAAGCTTTCTTT.

The chain is built from TRBV25-1 and TRBJ2-5, with a weak D call TRBD2 (6 bases). This CDR3 region has 15 residues. V lost 1 base, J lost 0 bases, and 9 bases lay in between. The germline V gene encodes CDR1 MGHDK and CDR2 SYGVNS. CDR3 sequence: CASSEWGGDQETQYF. CDR3 nucleotide sequence: TGTGCCAGCAGTGAATGGGGCGGGGACCAAGAGACCCAGTACTTC.

This clone was seen only a few times. The chain employs TRBV6-1 and TRBJ1-1, with 7 bases that match TRBD1. Germline CDR1 is MNHNS and CDR2 is SASEGT. V was pared by 4 bases and J by 4 bases, with 3 bases of the junction left unmatched. The CDR3 runs 13 residues. The CDR3 DNA is TGTGCCAGCAGTGGGACAGGTACCACTGAAGCTTTCTTT. Its protein product is CASSGTGTTEAFF.

The CDR3 DNA reads as TGTGCCAGCAGCACTTCAGGTAACTTACAGCCCCAGCATTTT. Amino acid sequence: CASSTSGNLQPQHF. The gene calls are TRBV9 and TRBJ1-5; no clear D gene. The CDR3 spans 14 residues. The V and J ends lost 4 bases and 7 bases respectively, with 15 bases between them. Per the germline V gene, CDR1 is SGDLS and CDR2 is YYNGEE.

The chain combines TRBV29-1 with TRBJ1-2; the D gene is possibly TRBD1 (5 bases). Germline V gene sequence: CDR1 SQVTM, CDR2 ANQGSEA. V was cut by 6 bases and J by 4 bases, with 12 bases left in between. The CDR3 contains 12 residues. The DNA of the CDR3 is TGCAGCGTCCAACAGGCGATCTATGGCTACACCTTC. This encodes CSVQQAIYGYTF.

This sequence joins TRBV5-1 and TRBJ2-5, with 10 bases lining up with TRBD2. Germline trimming cut 3 bases from V and 0 bases from J; bases unmatched to any gene: 5. Germline CDR1 reads SGHRS; CDR2 reads YFSETQ. The CDR3 extends over 16 amino acids. In DNA, the CDR3 is TGCGCCAGCAGCTCCGTAAGCGGGGGGGACCAAGAGACCCAGTACTTC. Protein sequence: CASSSVSGGDQETQYF. Full variable domain (missing parts from reference TRBV5-1 and TRBJ2-5): KAGVTQTPRYLIKTRGQQVTLSCSPISGHRSVSWYQQTPGQGLQFLFEYFSETQRNKGNFPGRFSGRQFSNSRSEMNVSTLELGDSALYLCASSSVSGGDQETQYFGPGTRLLVL.